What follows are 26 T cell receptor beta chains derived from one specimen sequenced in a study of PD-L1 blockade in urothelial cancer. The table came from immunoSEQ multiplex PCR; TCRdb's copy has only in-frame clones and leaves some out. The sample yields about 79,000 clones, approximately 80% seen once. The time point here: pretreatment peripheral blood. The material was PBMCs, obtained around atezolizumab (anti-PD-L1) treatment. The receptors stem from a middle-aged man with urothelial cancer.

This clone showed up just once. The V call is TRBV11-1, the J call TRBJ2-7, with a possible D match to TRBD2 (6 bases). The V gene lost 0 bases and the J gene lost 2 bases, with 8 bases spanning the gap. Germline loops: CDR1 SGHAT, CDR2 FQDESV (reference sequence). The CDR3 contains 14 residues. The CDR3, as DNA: TGTGCCAGCAGCTTAGCGCGGGGCGCCTACGAGCAGTACTTC. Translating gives CASSLARGAYEQYF.

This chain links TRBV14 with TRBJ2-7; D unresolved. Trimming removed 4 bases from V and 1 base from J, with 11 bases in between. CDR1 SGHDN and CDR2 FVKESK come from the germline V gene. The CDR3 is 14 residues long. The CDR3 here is CASSPRHGSYEQYF. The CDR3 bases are TGTGCCAGCAGCCCCCGACACGGATCCTACGAGCAGTACTTC.

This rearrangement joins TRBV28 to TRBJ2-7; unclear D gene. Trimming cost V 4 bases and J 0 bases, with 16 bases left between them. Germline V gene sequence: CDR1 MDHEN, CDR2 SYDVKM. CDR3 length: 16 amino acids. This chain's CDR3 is CASSWPRGLSSYEQYF. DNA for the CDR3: TGTGCCAGCAGTTGGCCTCGCGGCCTGAGCTCCTACGAGCAGTACTTC.

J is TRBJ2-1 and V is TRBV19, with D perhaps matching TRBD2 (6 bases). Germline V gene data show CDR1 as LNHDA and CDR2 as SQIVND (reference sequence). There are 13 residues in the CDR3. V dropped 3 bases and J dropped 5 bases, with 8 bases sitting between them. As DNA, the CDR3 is TGTGCCAGTAGTATCGGGAGCCACAATGAGCAGTTCTTC. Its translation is CASSIGSHNEQFF.

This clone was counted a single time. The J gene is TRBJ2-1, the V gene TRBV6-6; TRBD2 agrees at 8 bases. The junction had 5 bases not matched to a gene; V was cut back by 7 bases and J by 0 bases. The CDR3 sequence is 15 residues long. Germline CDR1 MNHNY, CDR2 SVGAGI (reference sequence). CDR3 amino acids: CASKLAESSYNEQFF. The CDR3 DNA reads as TGTGCCAGCAAACTAGCGGAGAGCTCCTACAATGAGCAGTTCTTC.

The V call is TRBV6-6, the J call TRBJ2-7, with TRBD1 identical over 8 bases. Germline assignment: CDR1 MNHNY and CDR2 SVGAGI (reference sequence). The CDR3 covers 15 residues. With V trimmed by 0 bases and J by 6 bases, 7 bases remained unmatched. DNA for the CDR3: TGTGCCAGCAGTTACTCCGGACAGGGAGCCGGCGAGCAGTACTTC. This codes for CASSYSGQGAGEQYF.

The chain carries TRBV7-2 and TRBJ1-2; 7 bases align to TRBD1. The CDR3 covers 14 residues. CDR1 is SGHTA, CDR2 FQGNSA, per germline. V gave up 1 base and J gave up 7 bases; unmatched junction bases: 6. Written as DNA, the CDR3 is TGTGCCAGCAGCTTAGTATCGAGACAGGGTGGCTACACCTTC. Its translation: CASSLVSRQGGYTF.

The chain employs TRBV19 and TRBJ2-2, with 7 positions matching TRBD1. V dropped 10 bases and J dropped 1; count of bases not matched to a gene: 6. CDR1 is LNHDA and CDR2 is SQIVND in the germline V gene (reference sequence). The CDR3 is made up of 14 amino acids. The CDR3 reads CATLRGKNTGELFF. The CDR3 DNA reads TGTGCCACCCTCAGGGGGAAGAACACCGGGGAGCTGTTTTTT. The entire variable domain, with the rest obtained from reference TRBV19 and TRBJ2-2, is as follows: DGGITQSPKYLFRKEGQNVTLSCEQNLNHDAMYWYRQDPGQGLRLIYYSQIVNDFQKGDIAEGYSVSREKKESFPLTVTSAQKNPTAFYLCATLRGKNTGELFFGEGSRLTVL.

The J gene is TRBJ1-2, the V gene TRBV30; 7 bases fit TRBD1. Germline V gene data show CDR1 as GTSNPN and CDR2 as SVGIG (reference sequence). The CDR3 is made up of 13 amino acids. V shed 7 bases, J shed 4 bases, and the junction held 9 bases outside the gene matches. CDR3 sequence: CAYTQGGIYGYTF. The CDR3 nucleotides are TGTGCCTACACCCAGGGGGGAATCTATGGCTACACCTTC.

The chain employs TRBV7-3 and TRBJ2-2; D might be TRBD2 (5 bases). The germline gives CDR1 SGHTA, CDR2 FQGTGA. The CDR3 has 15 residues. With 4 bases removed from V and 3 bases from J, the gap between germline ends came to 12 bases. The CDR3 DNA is TGTGCCAGCAGCTCGCTCCCGGGGTACACCGGGGAGCTGTTTTTT. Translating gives CASSSLPGYTGELFF.

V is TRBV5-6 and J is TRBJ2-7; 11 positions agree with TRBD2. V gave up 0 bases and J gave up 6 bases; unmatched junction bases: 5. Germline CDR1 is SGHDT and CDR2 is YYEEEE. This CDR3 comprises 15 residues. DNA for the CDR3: TGTGCCAGCAGCTTGGGACTAGCGGGACCAGGCGAGCAGTACTTC. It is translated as CASSLGLAGPGEQYF.

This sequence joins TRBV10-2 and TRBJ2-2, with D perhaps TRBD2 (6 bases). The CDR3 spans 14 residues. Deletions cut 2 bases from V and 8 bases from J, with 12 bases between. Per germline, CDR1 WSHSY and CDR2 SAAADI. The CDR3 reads CASSERRGVGELFF. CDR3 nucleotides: TGCGCCAGCAGTGAGAGGAGGGGCGTTGGGGAGCTGTTTTTT.

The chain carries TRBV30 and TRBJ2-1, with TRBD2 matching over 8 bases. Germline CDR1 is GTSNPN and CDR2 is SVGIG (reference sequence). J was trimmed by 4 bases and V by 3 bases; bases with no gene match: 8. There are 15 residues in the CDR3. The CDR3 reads CAWRTWTSRYNEQFF. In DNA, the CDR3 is TGTGCCTGGAGAACTTGGACTAGCCGTTACAATGAGCAGTTCTTC.

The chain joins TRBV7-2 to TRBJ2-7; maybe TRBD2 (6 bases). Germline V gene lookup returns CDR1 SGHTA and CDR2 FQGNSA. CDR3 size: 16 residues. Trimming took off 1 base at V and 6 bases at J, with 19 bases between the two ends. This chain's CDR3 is CASSLVLRSPGGEQYF. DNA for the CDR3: TGTGCCAGCAGCTTAGTTCTCCGATCCCCCGGGGGCGAGCAGTACTTC. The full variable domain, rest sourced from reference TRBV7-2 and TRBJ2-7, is GAGVSQSPSNKVTEKGKDVELRCDPISGHTALYWYRQSLGQGLEFLIYFQGNSAPDKSGLPSDRFSAERTGGSVSTLTIQRTQQEDSAVYLCASSLVLRSPGGEQYFGPGTRLTVT.

CDR3 amino acids: CACRKEGTDTQYF. The CDR3 bases are TGTGCCTGCCGTAAGGAGGGCACAGATACGCAGTATTTT. This chain connects TRBV30 to TRBJ2-3; a possible D gene is TRBD2 (5 bases). The CDR3 is made up of 13 amino acids. Germline CDR1 reads GTSNPN; CDR2 reads SVGIG (reference sequence). V was cut by 6 bases and J by 1 base, with 11 bases left in between.

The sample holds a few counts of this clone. The DNA for the CDR3 is TGTGCCAGCAGCCTCTCACTCGGACGGAGGGGCGAGCAGTTCTTC. Its translation is CASSLSLGRRGEQFF. J is TRBJ2-1 and V is TRBV28; possibly TRBD2 for D (6 bases). The CDR3 sequence is 15 residues long. Trimming removed 6 bases from V and 10 bases from J, with 22 bases in between. Germline V gives CDR1 MDHEN, CDR2 SYDVKM.

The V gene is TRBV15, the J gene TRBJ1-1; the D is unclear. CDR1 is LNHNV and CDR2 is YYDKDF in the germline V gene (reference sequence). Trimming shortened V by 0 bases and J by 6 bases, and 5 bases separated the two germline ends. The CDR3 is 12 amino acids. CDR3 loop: CATSRDDSEAFF. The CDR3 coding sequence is TGTGCCACCAGCAGAGACGACTCTGAAGCTTTCTTT.

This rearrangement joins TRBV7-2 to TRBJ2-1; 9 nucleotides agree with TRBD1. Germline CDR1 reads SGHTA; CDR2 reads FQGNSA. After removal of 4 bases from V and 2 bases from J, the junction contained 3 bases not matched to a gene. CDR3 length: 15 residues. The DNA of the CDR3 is TGTGCCAGCAGCTGGGGACAGGGTCCCTACAATGAGCAGTTCTTC. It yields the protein CASSWGQGPYNEQFF.

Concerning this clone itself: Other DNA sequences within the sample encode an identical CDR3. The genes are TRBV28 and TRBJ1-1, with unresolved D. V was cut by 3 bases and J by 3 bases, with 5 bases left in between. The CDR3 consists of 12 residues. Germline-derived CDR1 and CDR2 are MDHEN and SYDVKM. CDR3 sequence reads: CASSFPYTEAFF. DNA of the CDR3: TGTGCCAGCAGTTTCCCTTACACTGAAGCTTTCTTT. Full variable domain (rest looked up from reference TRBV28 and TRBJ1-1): DVKVTQSSRYLVKRTGEKVFLECVQDMDHENMFWYRQDPGLGLRLIYFSYDVKMKEKGDIPEGYSVSREKKERFSLILESASTNQTSMYLCASSFPYTEAFFGQGTRLTVV.

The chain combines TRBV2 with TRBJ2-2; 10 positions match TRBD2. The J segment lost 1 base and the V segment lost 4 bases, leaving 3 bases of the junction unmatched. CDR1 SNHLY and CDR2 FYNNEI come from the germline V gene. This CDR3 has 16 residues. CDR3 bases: TGTGCCAGCAGTGTGAGGACTAGCGGGAACACCGGGGAGCTGTTTTTT. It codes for CASSVRTSGNTGELFF.

CDR3 sequence (DNA): TGTGCCAGCAGCTTCGCGGGCATACAAGAGACCCAGTACTTC. This encodes CASSFAGIQETQYF. The chain joins TRBV5-4 to TRBJ2-5, with a tentative D call TRBD2 (5 bases). The CDR3 consists of 14 residues. The germline CDR1 and CDR2 sequences are SGHNT and YYREEE (reference sequence). V was pared by 2 bases and J by 2 bases, with 10 bases between.

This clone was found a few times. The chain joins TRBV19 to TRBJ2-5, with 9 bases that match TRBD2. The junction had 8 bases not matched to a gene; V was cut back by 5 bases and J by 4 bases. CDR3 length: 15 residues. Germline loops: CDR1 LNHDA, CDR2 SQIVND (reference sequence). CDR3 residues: CASSFVPGLAETQYF. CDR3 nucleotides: TGTGCCAGTAGTTTCGTACCGGGACTAGCAGAGACCCAGTACTTC.

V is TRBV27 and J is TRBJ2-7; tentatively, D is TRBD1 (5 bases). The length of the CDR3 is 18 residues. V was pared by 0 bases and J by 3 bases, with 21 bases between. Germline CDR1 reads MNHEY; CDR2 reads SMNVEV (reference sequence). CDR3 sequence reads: CASSLSYAGQSKSYEQYF. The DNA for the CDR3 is TGTGCCAGCAGTTTATCTTATGCCGGACAATCTAAAAGCTACGAGCAGTACTTC.

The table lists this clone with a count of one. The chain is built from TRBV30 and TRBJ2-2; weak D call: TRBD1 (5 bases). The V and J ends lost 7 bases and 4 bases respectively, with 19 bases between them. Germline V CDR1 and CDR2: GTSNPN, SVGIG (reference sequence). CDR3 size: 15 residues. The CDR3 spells CASYSTARLTGELFF. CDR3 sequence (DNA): TGTGCCTCCTATTCGACAGCGAGACTCACCGGGGAGCTGTTTTTT.

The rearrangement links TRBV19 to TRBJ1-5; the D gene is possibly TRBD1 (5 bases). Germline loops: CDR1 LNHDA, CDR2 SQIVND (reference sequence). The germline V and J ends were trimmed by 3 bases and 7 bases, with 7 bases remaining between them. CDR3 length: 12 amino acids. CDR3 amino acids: CASSIRAQPQHF. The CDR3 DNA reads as TGTGCCAGTAGTATCAGGGCCCAGCCCCAGCATTTT. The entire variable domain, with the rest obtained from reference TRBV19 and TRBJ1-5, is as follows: DGGITQSPKYLFRKEGQNVTLSCEQNLNHDAMYWYRQDPGQGLRLIYYSQIVNDFQKGDIAEGYSVSREKKESFPLTVTSAQKNPTAFYLCASSIRAQPQHFGDGTRLSIL.

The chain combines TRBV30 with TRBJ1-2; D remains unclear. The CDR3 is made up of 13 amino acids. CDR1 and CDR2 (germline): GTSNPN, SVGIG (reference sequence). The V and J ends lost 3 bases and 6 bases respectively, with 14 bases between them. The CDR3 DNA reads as TGTGCCTGGAGCTTAAATGGGGAGAATGGCTACACCTTC. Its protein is CAWSLNGENGYTF.